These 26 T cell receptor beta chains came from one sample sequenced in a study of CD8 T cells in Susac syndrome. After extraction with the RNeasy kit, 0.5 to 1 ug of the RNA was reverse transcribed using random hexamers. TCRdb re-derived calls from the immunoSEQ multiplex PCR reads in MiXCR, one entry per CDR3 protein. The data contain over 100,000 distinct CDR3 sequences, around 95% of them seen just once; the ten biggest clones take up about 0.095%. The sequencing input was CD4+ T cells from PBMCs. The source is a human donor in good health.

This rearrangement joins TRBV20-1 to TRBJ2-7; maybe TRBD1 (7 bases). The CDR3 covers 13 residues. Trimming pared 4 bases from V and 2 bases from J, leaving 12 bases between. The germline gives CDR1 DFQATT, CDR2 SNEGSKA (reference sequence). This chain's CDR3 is CSAMTGTAYEQYF. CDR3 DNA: TGCAGTGCTATGACAGGGACTGCCTACGAGCAGTACTTC.

CDR3 DNA sequence: TGCGCCAGCAGCCCGGAGGGGAGCGCAGCCGAGCAGTACTTC. Its translation: CASSPEGSAAEQYF. The V call is TRBV5-1, the J call TRBJ2-7; the D gene is possibly TRBD2 (6 bases). Looked up from germline, CDR1 is SGHRS and CDR2 is YFSETQ. V was trimmed by 4 bases and J by 6 bases, leaving 17 bases between them. CDR3 size: 14 residues.

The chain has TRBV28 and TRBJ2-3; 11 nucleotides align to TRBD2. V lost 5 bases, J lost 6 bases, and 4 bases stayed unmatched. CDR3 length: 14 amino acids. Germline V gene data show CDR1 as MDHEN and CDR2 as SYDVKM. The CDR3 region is CASSGSGGADTQYF. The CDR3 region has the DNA TGTGCCAGCAGTGGTAGCGGGGGGGCGGATACGCAGTATTTT.

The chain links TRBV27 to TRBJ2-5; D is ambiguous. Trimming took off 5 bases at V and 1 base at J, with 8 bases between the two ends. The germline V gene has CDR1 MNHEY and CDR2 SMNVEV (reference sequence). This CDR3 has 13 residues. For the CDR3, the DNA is TGTGCCAGCAGTCCGTACCCCCAAGAGACCCAGTACTTC. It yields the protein CASSPYPQETQYF.

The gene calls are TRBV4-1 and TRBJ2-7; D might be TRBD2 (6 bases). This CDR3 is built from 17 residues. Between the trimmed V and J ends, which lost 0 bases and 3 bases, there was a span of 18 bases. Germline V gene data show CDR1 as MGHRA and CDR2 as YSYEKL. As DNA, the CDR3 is TGCGCCAGCAGCCAAGAGAAGAGAGGACTAAAGGGCTACGAGCAGTACTTC. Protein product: CASSQEKRGLKGYEQYF.

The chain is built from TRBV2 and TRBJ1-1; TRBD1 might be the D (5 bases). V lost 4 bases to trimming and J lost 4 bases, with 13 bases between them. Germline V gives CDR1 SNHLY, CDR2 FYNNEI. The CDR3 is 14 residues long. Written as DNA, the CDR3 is TGTGCCAGCAGTGGAGGCAGGGCTGCCACTGAAGCTTTCTTT. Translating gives CASSGGRAATEAFF.

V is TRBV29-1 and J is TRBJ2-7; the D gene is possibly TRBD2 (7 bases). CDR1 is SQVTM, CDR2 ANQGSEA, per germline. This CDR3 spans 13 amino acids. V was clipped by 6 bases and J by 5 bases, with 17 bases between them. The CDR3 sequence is CSVGRGASDEQYF. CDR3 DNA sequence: TGCAGCGTGGGACGGGGGGCCTCGGACGAGCAGTACTTC.

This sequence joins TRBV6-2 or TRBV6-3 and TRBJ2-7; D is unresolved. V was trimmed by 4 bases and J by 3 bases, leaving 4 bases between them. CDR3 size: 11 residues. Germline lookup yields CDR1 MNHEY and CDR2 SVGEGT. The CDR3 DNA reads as TGTGCCAGCAGTTGGCACTACGAGCAGTACTTC. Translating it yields CASSWHYEQYF.

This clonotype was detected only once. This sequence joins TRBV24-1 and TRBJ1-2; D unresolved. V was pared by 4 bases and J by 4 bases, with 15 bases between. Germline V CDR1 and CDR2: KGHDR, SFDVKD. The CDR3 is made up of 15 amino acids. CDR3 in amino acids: CATSDPDVGPYGYTF. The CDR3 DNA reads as TGTGCCACCAGTGACCCGGACGTCGGGCCCTATGGCTACACCTTC.

CDR3 region: CASSPVGVEQFF. In DNA, the CDR3 is TGTGCCAGCAGCCCAGTGGGGGTAGAGCAGTTCTTC. The chain recombines TRBV7-9 with TRBJ2-1, with D perhaps assigned TRBD1 or TRBD2 (5 bases each). V was clipped by 5 bases and J by 10 bases, with 12 bases between them. This CDR3 has 12 amino acids. CDR1 and CDR2 from the germline V gene are SEHNR and FQNEAQ (reference sequence).

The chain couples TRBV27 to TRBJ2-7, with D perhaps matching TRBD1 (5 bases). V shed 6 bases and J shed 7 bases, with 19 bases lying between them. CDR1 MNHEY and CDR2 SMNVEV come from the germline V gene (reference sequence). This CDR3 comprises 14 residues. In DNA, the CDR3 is TGTGCCAGCAGACCGACAGTGACCCCGGGTGAGCAGTACTTC. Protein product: CASRPTVTPGEQYF.

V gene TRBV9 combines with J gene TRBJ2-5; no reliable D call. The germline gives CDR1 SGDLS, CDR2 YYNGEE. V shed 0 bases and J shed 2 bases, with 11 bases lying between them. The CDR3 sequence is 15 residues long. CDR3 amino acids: CASSVDGRAQETQYF. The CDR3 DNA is TGTGCCAGCAGCGTAGATGGACGGGCTCAAGAGACCCAGTACTTC.

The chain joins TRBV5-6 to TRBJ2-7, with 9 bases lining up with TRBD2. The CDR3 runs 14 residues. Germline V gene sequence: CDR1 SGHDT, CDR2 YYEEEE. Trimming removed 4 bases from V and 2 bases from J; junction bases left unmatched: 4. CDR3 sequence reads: CASSRGRGTYEQYF. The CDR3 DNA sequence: TGTGCCAGCAGCCGCGGGAGGGGTACCTACGAGCAGTACTTC.

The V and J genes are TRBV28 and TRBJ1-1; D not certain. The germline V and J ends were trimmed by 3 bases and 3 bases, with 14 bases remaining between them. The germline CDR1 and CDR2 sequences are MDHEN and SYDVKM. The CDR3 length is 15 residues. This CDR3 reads CASSLIRERHTEAFF. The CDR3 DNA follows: TGTGCCAGCAGTTTGATCCGGGAGAGGCACACTGAAGCTTTCTTT.

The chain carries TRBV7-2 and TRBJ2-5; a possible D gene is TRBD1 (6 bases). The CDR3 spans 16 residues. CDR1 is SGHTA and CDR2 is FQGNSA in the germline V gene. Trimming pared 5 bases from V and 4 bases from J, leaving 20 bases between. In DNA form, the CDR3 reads TGTGCCAGCAGCCTCGGCCCGGGTCGAGGGGGAGAGACCCAGTACTTC. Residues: CASSLGPGRGGETQYF.

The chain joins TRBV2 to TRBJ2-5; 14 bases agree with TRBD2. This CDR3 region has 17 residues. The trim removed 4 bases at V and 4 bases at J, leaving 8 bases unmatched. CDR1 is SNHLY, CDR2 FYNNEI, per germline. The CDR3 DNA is TGTGCCAGCAGTGCTCGCCTGACTAGCGGGAGGGGAGAGACCCAGTACTTC. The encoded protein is CASSARLTSGRGETQYF.

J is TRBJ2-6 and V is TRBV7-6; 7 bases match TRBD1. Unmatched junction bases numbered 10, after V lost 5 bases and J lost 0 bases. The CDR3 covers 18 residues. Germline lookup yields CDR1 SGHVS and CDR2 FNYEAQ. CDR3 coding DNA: TGTGCCAGCAGCCCAACCGGGACAGTGGGCTCTGGGGCCAACGTCCTGACTTTC. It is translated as CASSPTGTVGSGANVLTF. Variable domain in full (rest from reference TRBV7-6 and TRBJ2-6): GAGVSQSPRYKVTKRGQDVALRCDPISGHVSLYWYRQALGQGPEFLTYFNYEAQQDKSGLPNDRFSAERPEGSISTLTIQRTEQRDSAMYRCASSPTGTVGSGANVLTFGAGSRLTVL.

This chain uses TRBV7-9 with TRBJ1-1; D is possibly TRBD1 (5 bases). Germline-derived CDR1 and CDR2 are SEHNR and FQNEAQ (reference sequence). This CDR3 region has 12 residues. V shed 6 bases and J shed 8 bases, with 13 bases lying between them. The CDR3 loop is CASRRDGHEAFF. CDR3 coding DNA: TGTGCCAGCAGAAGGGACGGGCACGAAGCTTTCTTT.

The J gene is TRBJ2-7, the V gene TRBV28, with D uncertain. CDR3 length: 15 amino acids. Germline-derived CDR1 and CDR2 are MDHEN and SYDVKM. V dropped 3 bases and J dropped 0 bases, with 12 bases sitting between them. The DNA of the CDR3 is TGTGCCAGCAGTTTGTCCGGACCACCCTCCTACGAGCAGTACTTC. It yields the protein CASSLSGPPSYEQYF.

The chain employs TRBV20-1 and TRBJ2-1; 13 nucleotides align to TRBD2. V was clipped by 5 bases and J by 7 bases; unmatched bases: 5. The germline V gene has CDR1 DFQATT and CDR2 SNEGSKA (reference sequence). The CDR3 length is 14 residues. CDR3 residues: CSALTSGRTNEQFF. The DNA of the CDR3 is TGCAGTGCTCTGACTAGCGGGAGGACGAATGAGCAGTTCTTC.

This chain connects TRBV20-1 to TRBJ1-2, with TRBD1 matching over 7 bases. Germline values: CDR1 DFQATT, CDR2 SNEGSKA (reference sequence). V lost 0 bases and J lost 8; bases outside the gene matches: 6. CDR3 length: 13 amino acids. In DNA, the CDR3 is TGCAGTGCTAGAGAGGCCCAGGGGGACGGCTACACCTTC. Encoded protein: CSAREAQGDGYTF.

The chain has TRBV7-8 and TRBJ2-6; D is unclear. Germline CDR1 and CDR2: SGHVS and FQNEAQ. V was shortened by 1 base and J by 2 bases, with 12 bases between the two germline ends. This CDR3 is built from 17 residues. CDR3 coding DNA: TGTGCCAGCAGCTTAGGGGGAAATTCGGCTGGGGCCAACGTCCTGACTTTC. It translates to CASSLGGNSAGANVLTF.

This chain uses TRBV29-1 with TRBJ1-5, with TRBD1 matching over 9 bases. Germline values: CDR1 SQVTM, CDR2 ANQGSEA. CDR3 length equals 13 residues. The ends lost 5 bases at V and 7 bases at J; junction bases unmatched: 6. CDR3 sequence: CSVSRDREQPQHF. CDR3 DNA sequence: TGCAGCGTTTCCCGGGACAGGGAACAGCCCCAGCATTTT.

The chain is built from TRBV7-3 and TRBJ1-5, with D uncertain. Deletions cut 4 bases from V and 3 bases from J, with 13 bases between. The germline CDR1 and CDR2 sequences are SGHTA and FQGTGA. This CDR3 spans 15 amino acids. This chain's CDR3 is CASSSRPNPNQPQHF. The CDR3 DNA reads TGTGCCAGCAGCTCGAGACCCAACCCCAATCAGCCCCAGCATTTT.

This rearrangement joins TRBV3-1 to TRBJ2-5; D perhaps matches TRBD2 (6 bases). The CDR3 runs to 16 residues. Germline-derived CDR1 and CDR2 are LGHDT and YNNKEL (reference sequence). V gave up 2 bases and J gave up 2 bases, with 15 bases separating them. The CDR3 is CASSQPGGAHQETQYF. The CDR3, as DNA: TGTGCCAGCAGCCAACCTGGAGGGGCACATCAAGAGACCCAGTACTTC.

The DNA for the CDR3 is TGTGCCAGCAGCCCCGGGACAGGGGGGATGAACACTGAAGCTTTCTTT. This encodes CASSPGTGGMNTEAFF. The gene calls are TRBV7-3 and TRBJ1-1, with TRBD1 matching 11 bases. The junction had 5 bases not matched to a gene; V was cut back by 5 bases and J by 0 bases. The V gene's germline CDR1 is SGHTA and CDR2 FQGTGA. CDR3 length equals 16 residues.